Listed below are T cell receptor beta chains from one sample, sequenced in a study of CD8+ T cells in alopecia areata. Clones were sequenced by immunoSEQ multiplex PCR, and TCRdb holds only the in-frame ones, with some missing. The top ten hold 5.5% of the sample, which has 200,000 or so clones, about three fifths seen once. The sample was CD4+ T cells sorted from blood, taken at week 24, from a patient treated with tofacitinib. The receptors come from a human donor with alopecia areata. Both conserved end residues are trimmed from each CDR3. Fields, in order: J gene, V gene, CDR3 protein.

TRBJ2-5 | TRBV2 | ASSDWGPETQY
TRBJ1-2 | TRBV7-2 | ASSSGTGGLYGYT
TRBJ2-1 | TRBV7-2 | ASRGSGPEQF
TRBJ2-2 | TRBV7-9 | ASSLARRLAGANTGELF
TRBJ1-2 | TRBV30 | AWAGTVYGYT
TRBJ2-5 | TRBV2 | ASRALTSVETQY
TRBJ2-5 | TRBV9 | ASSVGIAGGETQY
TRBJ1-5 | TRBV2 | ASSEYSVSNQPQH
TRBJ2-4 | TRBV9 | ASSVGPSSENIQY
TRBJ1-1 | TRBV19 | ASSIKQSTEAF
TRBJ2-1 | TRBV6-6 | ASSYPGVSYNEQF
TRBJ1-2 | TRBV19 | ASSSSGGYT
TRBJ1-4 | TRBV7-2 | ASSLSGGTEKLF
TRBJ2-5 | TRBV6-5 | ASSGGMRGTQY
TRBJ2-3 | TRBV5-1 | ASSLEEASSSTQY
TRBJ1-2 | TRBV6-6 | ASSYSNEGLYGYT
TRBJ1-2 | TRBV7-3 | ARERLNYGYT
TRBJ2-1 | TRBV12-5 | ASGFAGSEQF
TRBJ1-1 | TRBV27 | ASSPSGQGNTEAF
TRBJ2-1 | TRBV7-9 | ASSYRPTSGNYNEQF
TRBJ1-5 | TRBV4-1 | ASHPGPRGRNQPQH
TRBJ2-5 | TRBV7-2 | ASSLDFTEETQY
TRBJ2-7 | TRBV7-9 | ASSLGGTAY
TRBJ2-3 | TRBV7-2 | ASSFVSGGSDTQY
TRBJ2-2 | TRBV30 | AWSVTSLTELF
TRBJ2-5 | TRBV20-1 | SAREGETQY
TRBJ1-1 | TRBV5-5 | ASSLAGRNTEAF
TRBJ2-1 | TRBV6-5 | ASSLAGGRDEQF
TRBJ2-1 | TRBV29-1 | SVAPGADEQF
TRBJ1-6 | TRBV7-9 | ASSEGQGTISPLH
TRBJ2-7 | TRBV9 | ASSVKGLAGVYEQY
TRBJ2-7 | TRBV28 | ASSSDRSQQY
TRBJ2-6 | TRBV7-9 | ASSILAGGISSGANVLT
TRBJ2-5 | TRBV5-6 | ASSLVGQQETQY
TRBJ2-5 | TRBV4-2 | ASSQGTSGQETQY
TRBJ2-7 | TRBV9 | ASSEGTGLGHEQY
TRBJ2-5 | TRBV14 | ASSQKPRQGLETQY
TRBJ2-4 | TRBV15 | ATSRDLSGGYQLAKNIQY
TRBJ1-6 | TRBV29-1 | SARDRAPNSPLH
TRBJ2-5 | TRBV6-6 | ASSYTRGGNQETQY
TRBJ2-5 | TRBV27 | ASSLQGPGDQETQY
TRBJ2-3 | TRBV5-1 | ASSLTETDTQY
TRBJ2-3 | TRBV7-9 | ASSLDAWSDTQY
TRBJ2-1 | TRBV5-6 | ASSSSGGNEQF
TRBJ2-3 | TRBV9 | ASSVAGRGLTDTQY
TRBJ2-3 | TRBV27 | ASSLSTRVTQY
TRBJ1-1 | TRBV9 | ASSVGQGYSTEAF
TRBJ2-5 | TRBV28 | ASSIQQTRGETQY
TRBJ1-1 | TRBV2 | ASSFIASNTEAF
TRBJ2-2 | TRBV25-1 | ASSATKTGRYAGELF
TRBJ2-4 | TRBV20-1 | SATREGIQY
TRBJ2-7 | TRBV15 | ATSYDYSYEQY
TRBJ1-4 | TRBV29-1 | SVDRTGPNEKLF
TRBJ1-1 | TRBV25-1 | ASSGYTLSEAF